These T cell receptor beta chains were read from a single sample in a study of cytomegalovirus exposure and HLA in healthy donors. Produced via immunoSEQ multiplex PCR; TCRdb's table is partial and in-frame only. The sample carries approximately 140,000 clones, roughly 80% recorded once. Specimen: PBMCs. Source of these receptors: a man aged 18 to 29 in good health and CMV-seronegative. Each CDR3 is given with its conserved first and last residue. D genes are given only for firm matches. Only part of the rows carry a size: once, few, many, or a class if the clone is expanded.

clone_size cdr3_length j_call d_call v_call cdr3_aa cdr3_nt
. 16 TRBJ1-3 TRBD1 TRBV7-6 CASSLGQGDSGNTIYF TGTGCCAGCAGCTTAGGACAGGGAGACTCTGGAAACACCATATATTTT
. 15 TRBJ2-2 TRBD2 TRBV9 CASSPRGDLAGELFF TGTGCCAGCAGCCCCCGGGGGGACCTCGCCGGGGAGCTGTTTTTT
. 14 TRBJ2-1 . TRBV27 CASSLQGRGNEQFF TGTGCCAGCAGTTTACAGGGGAGAGGCAATGAGCAGTTCTTC
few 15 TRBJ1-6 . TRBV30 CAWSVAGYYNSPLHF TGTGCCTGGAGTGTGGCAGGATACTATAATTCACCCCTCCACTTT
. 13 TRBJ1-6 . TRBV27 CASMGPWNSPLHF TGTGCCAGCATGGGGCCGTGGAATTCACCCCTCCACTTT
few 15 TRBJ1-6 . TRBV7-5 CARSFNDRYNSPLHF TGTGCCAGAAGCTTCAACGACAGATATAATTCACCCCTCCACTTT
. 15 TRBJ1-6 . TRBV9 CASSVGGPVNSPLHF TGTGCCAGCAGCGTAGGGGGGCCGGTTAATTCACCCCTCCACTTT
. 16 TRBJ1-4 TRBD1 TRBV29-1 CSVERYRDRVDEKLFF TGCAGCGTTGAACGGTATCGGGACAGGGTAGATGAAAAACTGTTTTTT
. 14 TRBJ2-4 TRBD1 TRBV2 CASILDRGWNIQYF TGTGCCAGCATCCTCGACAGGGGGTGGAACATTCAGTACTTC
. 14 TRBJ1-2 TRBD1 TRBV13 CASSSSGTEDGYTF TGTGCCAGCAGCTCTTCCGGGACAGAGGACGGCTACACCTTC
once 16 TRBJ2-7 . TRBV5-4 CASSSQSLAVPYEQYF TGTGCCAGCAGCTCCCAATCCTTGGCAGTCCCCTACGAGCAGTACTTC
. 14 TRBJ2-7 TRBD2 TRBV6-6 CASSQGGATYEQYF TGTGCCAGCAGTCAGGGAGGGGCAACCTACGAGCAGTACTTC
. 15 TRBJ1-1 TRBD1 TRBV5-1 CASSLTGESGTEAFF TGCGCCAGCAGCTTGACAGGGGAATCAGGCACTGAAGCTTTCTTT
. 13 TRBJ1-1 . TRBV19 CASSTQGGTEAFF TGTGCCAGTAGTACCCAAGGCGGAACTGAAGCTTTCTTT
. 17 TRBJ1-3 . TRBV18 CASSPLHGESSGNTIYF TGTGCCAGCTCACCCCTGCATGGGGAGAGCTCTGGAAACACCATATATTTT
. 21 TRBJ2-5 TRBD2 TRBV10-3 CAISEYPGLGPHTGLQETQYF TGTGCCATCAGTGAGTACCCGGGACTAGGGCCCCATACTGGATTACAAGAGACCCAGTACTTC
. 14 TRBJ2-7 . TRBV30 CAWIGGGFTYEQYF TGTGCCTGGATAGGTGGGGGGTTTACCTACGAGCAGTACTTC
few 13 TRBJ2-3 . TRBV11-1 CASSILNSDTQYF TGTGCCAGCAGCATCTTAAACTCAGATACGCAGTATTTT
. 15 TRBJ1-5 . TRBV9 CASSVFGGDNQPQHF TGTGCCAGCAGCGTATTCGGGGGTGACAATCAGCCCCAGCATTTT
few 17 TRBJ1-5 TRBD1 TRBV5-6 CASSLHSGQGAAQPQHF TGTGCCAGCAGCTTGCACTCAGGACAGGGGGCCGCTCAGCCCCAGCATTTT
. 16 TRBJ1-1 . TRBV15 CATSRDYRARTAEAFF TGTGCCACCAGCAGAGATTACCGAGCTAGAACTGCTGAAGCTTTCTTT
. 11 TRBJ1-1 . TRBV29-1 CSVVRRDEAFF TGCAGCGTTGTCAGGCGGGATGAAGCTTTCTTT
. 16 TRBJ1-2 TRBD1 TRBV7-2 CASSLLSGTGAYGYTF TGTGCCAGCAGCTTATTATCCGGGACAGGAGCCTATGGCTACACCTTC
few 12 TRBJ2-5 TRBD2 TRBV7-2 CASSSPGRVYNF TGTGCCAGCAGCTCCCCGGGGAGGGTTTACAACTTC
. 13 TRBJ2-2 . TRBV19 CASDKRGSGELFF TGTGCCAGTGATAAAAGAGGAAGCGGGGAGCTGTTTTTT
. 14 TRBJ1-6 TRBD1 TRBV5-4 CASSFGQGNSPLHF TGTGCCAGCAGCTTTGGACAGGGTAATTCACCCCTCCACTTT
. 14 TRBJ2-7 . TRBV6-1 CASSPPTPTYEQYF TGTGCCAGCAGTCCCCCGACACCAACCTACGAGCAGTACTTC
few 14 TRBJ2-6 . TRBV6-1 CASIRGPGANVLTF TGTGCCAGCATTCGAGGGCCCGGGGCCAACGTCCTGACTTTC
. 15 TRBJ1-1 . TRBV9 CASSPSAGENTEAFF TGTGCCAGCAGCCCAAGCGCGGGGGAGAACACTGAAGCTTTCTTT
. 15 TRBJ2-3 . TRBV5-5 CASSLGQGSTDTQYF TGTGCCAGCAGCTTGGGGCAGGGAAGCACAGATACGCAGTATTTT
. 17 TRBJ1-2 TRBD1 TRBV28 CASSLWGPGQTLYGYTF TGTGCCAGCAGTTTATGGGGACCGGGACAGACCTTATATGGCTACACCTTC
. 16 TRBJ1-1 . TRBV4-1 CASSQGRQGWDTEAFF TGCGCCAGCAGCCAAGGGCGGCAGGGGTGGGACACTGAAGCTTTCTTT
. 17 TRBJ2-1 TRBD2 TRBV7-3 CASSSIPGGGLYNEQFF TGTGCCAGCAGCTCAATCCCTGGCGGGGGGCTCTACAATGAGCAGTTCTTC
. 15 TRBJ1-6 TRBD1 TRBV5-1 CASSAETGRNSPLHF TGCGCCAGCAGCGCAGAGACAGGGAGGAATTCACCCCTCCACTTT
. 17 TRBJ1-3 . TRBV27 CASSLFGPTESGNTIYF TGTGCCAGCAGTTTATTTGGCCCGACAGAGTCTGGAAACACCATATATTTT
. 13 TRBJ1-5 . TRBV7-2 CASSFQGSQPQHF TGTGCCAGCAGCTTTCAGGGGTCTCAGCCCCAGCATTTT
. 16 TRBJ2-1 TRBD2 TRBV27 CASRPRGGSLYNEQFF TGTGCCAGCAGACCCCGGGGAGGGTCCCTCTACAATGAGCAGTTCTTC
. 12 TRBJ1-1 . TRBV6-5 CASVQGATEAFF TGTGCCAGCGTACAAGGGGCCACTGAAGCTTTCTTT
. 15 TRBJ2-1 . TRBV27 CASSLGGRGGNEQFF TGTGCCAGCAGTTTAGGAGGCAGGGGTGGGAATGAGCAGTTCTTC
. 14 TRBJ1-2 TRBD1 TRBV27 CASSSGTGSYGYTF TGTGCCAGCAGTTCGGGGACAGGGAGCTATGGCTACACCTTC
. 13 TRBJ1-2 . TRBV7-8 CASSLDSNYGYTF TGTGCCAGCAGCTTAGACAGTAACTATGGCTACACCTTC
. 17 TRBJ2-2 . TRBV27 CASSFSFGVTWTGELFF TGTGCCAGCAGTTTCTCATTCGGGGTTACATGGACCGGGGAGCTGTTTTTT
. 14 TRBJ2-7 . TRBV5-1 CASSLDPVSGEQYF TGCGCCAGCAGCTTGGACCCCGTGTCAGGCGAGCAGTACTTC
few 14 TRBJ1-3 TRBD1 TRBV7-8 CASSLGDRGNTIYF TGTGCCAGCAGCTTAGGGGACAGAGGAAACACCATATATTTT
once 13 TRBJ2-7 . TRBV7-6 CASSLGTGEEQYF TGTGCCAGCAGCTTAGGCACTGGAGAAGAGCAGTACTTC
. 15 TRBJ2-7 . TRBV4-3 CASSQDLTLGHEQYF TGCGCCAGCAGCCAAGATCTAACATTGGGCCACGAGCAGTACTTC
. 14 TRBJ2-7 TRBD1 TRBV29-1 CSAKSQTGAYEQYF TGCAGCGCCAAATCCCAGACAGGGGCCTACGAGCAGTACTTC
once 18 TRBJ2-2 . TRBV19 CASSIGRGLILGTGELFF TGTGCCAGTAGTATAGGCCGAGGACTAATCTTGGGGACCGGGGAGCTGTTTTTT
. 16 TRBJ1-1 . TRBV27 CASSLQPRTVYTEAFF TGTGCCAGCAGTCTCCAACCAAGGACAGTTTATACTGAAGCTTTCTTT
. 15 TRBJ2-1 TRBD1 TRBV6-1 CASSPQGAAYNEQFF TGTGCCAGCAGTCCACAGGGGGCTGCATACAATGAGCAGTTCTTC
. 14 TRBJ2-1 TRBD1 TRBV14 CASSGRTGGREQFF TGTGCCAGCAGCGGTCGGACAGGGGGACGTGAGCAGTTCTTC
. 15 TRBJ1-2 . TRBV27 CASRAEQGPLYGYTF TGTGCCAGCAGAGCGGAGCAGGGGCCTCTCTATGGCTACACCTTC